These 13 T cell receptor beta chains were sequenced from one sample in a study of beta chain features in type 1 diabetes. Study observations and caveats: Patients with Type 1 diabetes showed moderately but significantly shorter TCRB CDR3s in all four CD4+ subsets.

Their antigens are not known. Of the isolated RNA, all was reverse transcribed, and so the sequenced material was expressed TCRB transcripts. The protocol was immunoSEQ multiplex PCR, while the TCRdb copy is restricted to in-frame clones and leaves out a portion. The top ten clones hold under 0.02% of a sample with approximately 270,000 clones, roughly 13% of them seen once. Sequencing was done on a sample of naive CD4+ T cells from blood. These receptors originate from a man aged 25 to 40 with type 1 diabetes.

This clone was recorded a few times. The V gene is TRBV7-9, the J gene TRBJ2-3; D not resolved. This CDR3 comprises 15 residues. Trimming left V 3 bases short and J 2 bases short, with 12 bases between. CDR1 and CDR2 from the germline V gene are SEHNR and FQNEAQ (reference sequence). The CDR3 DNA reads as TGTGCCAGCAGCTTCCCTACTACATTCACAGATACGCAGTATTTT. Its translation is CASSFPTTFTDTQYF.

There are a few counts of this clone. The chain carries TRBV19 and TRBJ2-1, with a weak D call TRBD2 (6 bases). Looked up from germline, CDR1 is LNHDA and CDR2 is SQIVND (reference sequence). The ends were cut back, 9 bases at V and 7 bases at J, with 19 bases in the middle. The CDR3 length is 14 residues. The CDR3 region is CASEAGTAKNEQFF. CDR3 nucleotides: TGTGCCAGCGAAGCCGGGACTGCAAAAAATGAGCAGTTCTTC.

This clone was detected only a few times. The chain carries TRBV29-1 and TRBJ2-5; TRBD2 matches 8 bases. Trimming at V came to 2 bases and at J to 5 bases, leaving 4 bases not matched to a gene. Germline CDR1 is SQVTM and CDR2 is ANQGSEA. CDR3 length equals 13 residues. The CDR3: CSVESTGGETQYF. As DNA, the CDR3 is TGCAGCGTTGAAAGTACGGGAGGGGAGACCCAGTACTTC.

V is TRBV11-2 and J is TRBJ2-5, with 7 bases that match TRBD2. V was pared by 5 bases and J by 7 bases, with 16 bases of the junction left unmatched. Germline V gives CDR1 SGHAT, CDR2 FQNNGV. The length of the CDR3 is 16 residues. In nucleotides, the CDR3 is TGTGCCAGCAGCGGATCGTCTAGCGGCCCCGTTGGGACCCAGTACTTC. It specifies CASSGSSSGPVGTQYF.

V usage is TRBV28 and J usage is TRBJ2-7, with 9 nucleotides matching TRBD1. There are 13 residues in the CDR3. Losses at the gene ends were 8 bases for V and 3 bases for J; bases not matched to a gene: 5. Per germline, CDR1 MDHEN and CDR2 SYDVKM. The CDR3 loop reads CASAPGQGYEQYF. For the CDR3, the DNA is TGTGCCAGCGCTCCGGGACAGGGCTACGAGCAGTACTTC.

The sample holds a few counts of this clone. The chain joins TRBV15 to TRBJ2-5, with D maybe TRBD1 (5 bases). Trimming pared 1 base from V and 5 bases from J, leaving 14 bases between. The CDR3 length is 15 residues. Per germline, CDR1 LNHNV and CDR2 YYDKDF (reference sequence). The DNA of the CDR3 is TGTGCCACCAGCAGAGGGACAAAGTCAGGGGAGACCCAGTACTTC. Protein sequence: CATSRGTKSGETQYF.

This clone was found a few times. CDR3 sequence (DNA): TGTGCCAGCAGCTTGGTAGCGGGACCAGGGGGAAAGACCCAGTACTTC. Translating it yields CASSLVAGPGGKTQYF. The chain couples TRBV5-6 to TRBJ2-5; D perhaps matches TRBD2 (8 bases). Germline assignment: CDR1 SGHDT and CDR2 YYEEEE. The CDR3 covers 16 residues. V lost 0 bases and J 6 bases, leaving 18 bases between the germline ends.

This chain joins TRBV11-2 and TRBJ2-4; maybe TRBD1 (5 bases). CDR1 and CDR2 from the germline V gene are SGHAT and FQNNGV. Trimming removed 5 bases at V and 12 bases at J, with 11 bases between. There are 11 residues in the CDR3. The CDR3 sequence is CASSDRIDQYF. In DNA, the CDR3 is TGTGCCAGCAGCGACAGAATTGATCAGTACTTC.

The V and J genes are TRBV29-1 and TRBJ2-2; 13 positions match TRBD2. The CDR3 totals 15 residues. Germline CDR1 and CDR2: SQVTM and ANQGSEA. V lost 5 bases and J lost 6; bases outside the gene matches: 6. The CDR3 DNA sequence: TGCAGCGTTAAGGGACTAGCGGGAAAGGCCGGGGAGCTGTTTTTT. Translating it yields CSVKGLAGKAGELFF.

The sample holds a few counts of this clone. V gene TRBV28 combines with J gene TRBJ1-1; D uncertain. Between the trimmed V and J ends, which lost 10 bases and 0 bases, there was a span of 12 bases. Germline CDR1 MDHEN, CDR2 SYDVKM. The CDR3 is 13 amino acids. CDR3: CATQRRLNTEAFF. DNA for the CDR3: TGTGCCACTCAGCGGCGACTGAACACTGAAGCTTTCTTT.

The V call is TRBV7-9, the J call TRBJ2-7, with D maybe TRBD2 (5 bases). This CDR3 has 14 amino acids. V shed 1 base and J shed 9 bases, with 16 bases lying between them. Looked up from germline, CDR1 is SEHNR and CDR2 is FQNEAQ (reference sequence). The CDR3 coding sequence is TGTGCCAGCAGCTTAGAAATGCCCGCGGGTATGCAGTACTTC. Translated, it gives CASSLEMPAGMQYF.

The V gene is TRBV6-6, the J gene TRBJ2-3; D not certain. This CDR3 is built from 11 residues. The V gene's germline CDR1 is MNHNY and CDR2 SVGAGI (reference sequence). The V and J ends lost 10 bases and 6 bases respectively, with 11 bases between them. The CDR3 DNA reads TGTGCCACCTCCCCCGCGGATACGCAGTATTTT. It yields the protein CATSPADTQYF.

The chain is built from TRBV19 and TRBJ1-1; 8 bases are a match to TRBD1. Germline V CDR1 and CDR2: LNHDA, SQIVND (reference sequence). The CDR3 has 13 residues. V gave up 7 bases and J gave up 6 bases; unmatched junction bases: 7. As DNA, the CDR3 is TGTGCCAGTACCTCAGGACAGGGTGCTGAAGCTTTCTTT. This gives the protein CASTSGQGAEAFF.